A selection of T cell receptor beta chains follows, all from one sample in a study of blood T cell repertoires in COVID-19. Produced via immunoSEQ multiplex PCR; TCRdb's table is partial and in-frame only. The sample contains about 98,000 clones, around 80% of which appear only once. Sequencing was performed on peripheral blood. The source is a man in his 70s with acute or convalescent COVID-19. Each CDR3 is given with its conserved first and last residue. The D gene is left open where the match is weak. Size is omitted from some rows. Given values are once, few, many or a class for expanded clones.

d_call	v_call	clone_size	j_call	cdr3_nt	cdr3_aa
-	TRBV19	-	TRBJ1-6	TGTGCCAGTAGTATACAACAGAGCTCACCCCTCCACTTT	CASSIQQSSPLHF
-	TRBV3-1/TRBV3-2	-	TRBJ2-3	TGTGCCAGCAGCCGGCACGGGCGGGCCTTCACAGATACGCAGTATTTT	CASSRHGRAFTDTQYF
-	TRBV24-1	-	TRBJ2-2	TGTGCCACCAGTGATTTGAGGGCACCGGGGGTATCTCCCGGGGAGCTGTTTTTT	CATSDLRAPGVSPGELFF
-	TRBV5-1	-	TRBJ2-6	TGCGCCAGCAGCTTGGGGGCGGGAGGGGCCAACGTCCTGACTTTC	CASSLGAGGANVLTF
TRBD1	TRBV10-3	-	TRBJ2-7	TGTGCCATCAGTGCCGGGACAGGCTACGAGCAGTACTTC	CAISAGTGYEQYF
-	TRBV30	-	TRBJ1-4	TGTGCCTGGAGACCCGACAGGATCGAAAAACTGTTTTTT	CAWRPDRIEKLFF
-	TRBV24-1	-	TRBJ2-7	TGTGCCACCAGTGATTCGAGGTCTTTCAAGGAGCAGTACTTC	CATSDSRSFKEQYF
-	TRBV28	few	TRBJ1-5	TGTGCCAGCTCCCTCTCCGATCAGCCCCAGCATTTT	CASSLSDQPQHF
-	TRBV6-6	many	TRBJ2-3	TGTGCCAGCAGTTACTCGTCGGCAGATACGCAGTATTTT	CASSYSSADTQYF
TRBD1	TRBV19	-	TRBJ1-2	TGTGCCAGTAGTATGGACAGGGGGGAAGCTGGCTACACCTTC	CASSMDRGEAGYTF
TRBD1	TRBV18	-	TRBJ1-3	TGTGCCAGCTCACCACGATCCCAGGGGGCCGGTTCTGGAAACACCATATATTTT	CASSPRSQGAGSGNTIYF
TRBD1	TRBV28	-	TRBJ1-6	TGTGCCAGCAGCTCGTGGGAAGGACAGGGCAATTCACCCCTCCACTTT	CASSSWEGQGNSPLHF
TRBD2	TRBV28	-	TRBJ2-7	TGTGCCAGTCGGCGCGGACTAGCGGGAGGATACGAGCAGTACTTC	CASRRGLAGGYEQYF
-	TRBV30	-	TRBJ1-2	TGTGCCTGGAGTGAGACCCATACGGGAGGCTACACCTTC	CAWSETHTGGYTF
TRBD1	TRBV30	-	TRBJ1-4	TGTGCCTGGAGTGGGGGACAGGGGGCGAAGAAACTGTTTTTT	CAWSGGQGAKKLFF
-	TRBV5-8	-	TRBJ2-3	TGTGCCAGCAGCTTGGATCCGGTCGCCACAGATACGCAGTATTTT	CASSLDPVATDTQYF
TRBD2	TRBV3-1/TRBV3-2	-	TRBJ2-7	TGTGCCAGCAGCCCCCTCGGGAGGAACTCCTACGAGCAGTACTTC	CASSPLGRNSYEQYF
TRBD2	TRBV4-1	-	TRBJ2-7	TGCGCCAGCAGCCAAGAAGCTAGCGGGAGTATGGTAGGTGAGCAGTACTTC	CASSQEASGSMVGEQYF
TRBD1	TRBV28	-	TRBJ2-6	TGTGCCAGCAGTCTCATCGACAGGGCTGGGGCCAACGTCCTGACTTTC	CASSLIDRAGANVLTF
-	TRBV12-3/TRBV12-4	few	TRBJ1-1	TGTGCCAGCAGTTTCGGCAGGGCTACTGAAGCTTTCTTT	CASSFGRATEAFF
-	TRBV24-1	-	TRBJ2-2	TGTGCCACCTCCCGATGGGGCAGGGCCGGGGAGCTGTTTTTT	CATSRWGRAGELFF